The sequence of this TCR beta chain was determined in a study of T cell repertoires in cytomegalovirus infection. About the research overall: Public TCR beta signatures provided an indication of both CMV infection and a matching HLA type.

Study outcomes and limitations: In two of eight donors, the top clonotype was HLA-C-restricted CMV-specific.

This clonotype was found a few times. What it recognizes is unknown. From the reads, TCRdb called clonotypes with MiXCR, one entry per CDR3 protein. Counted here are a few hundred thousand distinct CDR3 sequences, roughly 15% occurring once; the ten biggest clones make up around 12%. Sequencing was carried out using PBMCs. This receptor was identified in a human donor in good health (CMV status not recorded). Some clones in this sample may be carry-over from other donors' samples.

The CDR3 bases are TGTGCCACCGCCGCCGGGGCCAGTGTCGATAACACTGAAGCTTTCTTT. Translated: CATAAGASVDNTEAFF. The chain carries TRBV10-3 and TRBJ1-1; D is perhaps TRBD1 (5 bases). The germline V and J ends were trimmed by 10 bases and 2 bases, with 23 bases remaining between them. This CDR3 has 16 residues. In germline, CDR1 is ENHRY, CDR2 SYGVKD.